Listed here is a single TCR beta chain. The target antigen is unknown. One entry per CDR3 protein, called by TCRdb with MiXCR from the 5' RACE reads. The sample has roughly 1.6 million distinct CDR3 sequences; roughly a third are singletons. The source of the sample is a study of identical twins. Study-wide points: Excess sharing between twins was weaker in beta out-of-frame sequences.

Germline V gene sequence: CDR1 SGHRS, CDR2 YFSETQ. CDR3 size: 14 residues. The V gene lost 0 bases and the J gene lost 6 bases, with 9 bases spanning the gap. The source of this sequence is a newborn girl in good health. The chain is built from TRBV5-1 and TRBJ2-2; D is perhaps TRBD1 (6 bases). The material sequenced was cord blood. CDR3 region: CASSLGTVPGELFF. CDR3 DNA: TGCGCCAGCAGCTTGGGGACAGTTCCCGGGGAGCTGTTTTTT.